These T cell receptor beta chains were read from a single sample in a study of beta chain features in type 1 diabetes. Profiled with immunoSEQ multiplex PCR; TCRdb holds only in-frame clones, not every one. The sample consists of around 250,000 clones, roughly 30% of them appearing once. Specimen: central memory CD4+ T cells from blood. The receptors originated from a man aged 30-40 years in good health. The CDR3 runs from the conserved cysteine through the conserved F or W. The D gene is left open where the match is weak. Expanded clones are given a class, and other clones once, few, many or no size at all.

.	.	TRBV5-6	TRBJ2-1	TGTGCCAGCAGCTTGAGAAATGAGCAGTTCTTC	CASSLRNEQFF
TRBD2	.	TRBV13	TRBJ2-3	TGTGCCAGCAGCATGGGGACTAGCGGGGATACGCAGTATTTT	CASSMGTSGDTQYF
TRBD1	.	TRBV18	TRBJ2-1	TGTGCCAGCTCACCACCTATGGGACAGGGCAATGAGCAGTTCTTC	CASSPPMGQGNEQFF
.	.	TRBV5-6	TRBJ2-1	TGTGCCAGCAGCTTGGGGCTTGAGCAGTTCTTC	CASSLGLEQFF
TRBD1	.	TRBV9	TRBJ2-5	TGTGCCAGCAGCGTGACAGGGGAGTGGGAGACCCAGTACTTC	CASSVTGEWETQYF
.	.	TRBV10-3	TRBJ1-3	TGTGCCATCAGTCCACAGAGAAACACCATATATTTT	CAISPQRNTIYF
TRBD2	few	TRBV4-2	TRBJ2-1	TGTGCCAGCAGCCAACCTCAAGCGGGGGGGCCCTACAATGAGCAGTTCTTC	CASSQPQAGGPYNEQFF
.	.	TRBV30	TRBJ1-5	TGTGCCTGGAGTGTGGACAGTAGTCAGCCCCAGCATTTT	CAWSVDSSQPQHF
TRBD2	few	TRBV7-2	TRBJ2-1	TGTGCCAGCAGTTGGACTAGCTATTCCCAAAATGAGCAGTTCTTC	CASSWTSYSQNEQFF
TRBD1	few	TRBV2	TRBJ1-1	TGTGCCAGCAGAGGAACAGGGGCGAACACTGAAGCTTTCTTT	CASRGTGANTEAFF
.	.	TRBV5-1	TRBJ1-5	TGCGCCAGCAGCTTGGCAGGGAAGGGCAATCAGCCCCAGCATTTT	CASSLAGKGNQPQHF
TRBD2	few	TRBV29-1	TRBJ2-3	TGCAGCGTCGGGGGGGCCGCGGGAGGGTTTCCAGATACGCAGTATTTT	CSVGGAAGGFPDTQYF
.	.	TRBV29-1	TRBJ2-2	TGCAGCGTTGAAGGAGTAGGGACTGGGGAGCTGTTTTTT	CSVEGVGTGELFF
TRBD2	.	TRBV9	TRBJ2-5	TGTGCCAGCAGCGACCGGACTAGTCAAGAGACCCAGTACTTC	CASSDRTSQETQYF
TRBD2	few	TRBV9	TRBJ2-1	TGTGCCAGCAGCGTGGCTAGCGGGAGCCCGGATGAGCAGTTCTTC	CASSVASGSPDEQFF
.	.	TRBV28	TRBJ1-3	TGTGCCAGCAGCTTTGTCGGCAGCTCTGGAAACACCATATATTTT	CASSFVGSSGNTIYF
.	.	TRBV2	TRBJ1-4	TGTGCCAGCAGGGCGGAGCACAATAATGAAAAACTGTTTTTT	CASRAEHNNEKLFF
.	.	TRBV5-4	TRBJ2-2	TGTGCCAGCAGTCACTCCCGGACAGCGGCGAACACCGGGGAGCTGTTTTTT	CASSHSRTAANTGELFF
.	.	TRBV7-2	TRBJ2-1	TGTGCCAGCAGCTTAGGGGGTTCCCTAAATGAGCAGTTCTTC	CASSLGGSLNEQFF
.	.	TRBV7-9	TRBJ2-1	TGTGCCAGCAGCTCCGATAGGAATGAGCAGTTCTTC	CASSSDRNEQFF
.	many	TRBV7-9	TRBJ2-3	TGTGCCAGCAGCCCCAGCGGAGACCGCACAGATACGCAGTATTTT	CASSPSGDRTDTQYF
.	once	TRBV7-2	TRBJ2-4	TGTGCCAGCAGCTTGAGCCCTCAAGCACTAGCCAAAAACATTCAGTACTTC	CASSLSPQALAKNIQYF
.	many	TRBV28	TRBJ2-2	TGTGCCAGCAGTTCGTTTAACACCGGGGAGCTGTTTTTT	CASSSFNTGELFF
.	.	TRBV5-1	TRBJ2-1	TGCGCCAGCAGCCGCCCAGGCGGAGGATACAATGAGCAGTTCTTC	CASSRPGGGYNEQFF
TRBD2	few	TRBV25-1	TRBJ2-1	TGTGCCAGTTCCGGGACTAGCGGAAACAATGAGCAGTTCTTC	CASSGTSGNNEQFF
TRBD2	.	TRBV27	TRBJ2-3	TGTGCCAGCAGTAAGCGGGGGAACACAGATACGCAGTATTTT	CASSKRGNTDTQYF
.	.	TRBV25-1	TRBJ1-5	TGTGCCAGTCCCCGTGGGAGGAAGGGACAGCCCCAGCATTTT	CASPRGRKGQPQHF
.	.	TRBV6-6	TRBJ2-2	TGTGCCAGCAGTGTATTGGGATTGCCTGATAGTGGGGAGCTGTTTTTT	CASSVLGLPDSGELFF
.	few	TRBV27	TRBJ2-5	TGTGCCAGCAGTTTAACGACTACCCCGGAGACCCAGTACTTC	CASSLTTTPETQYF
.	few	TRBV7-2	TRBJ2-1	TGTGCCAGCAGCCGACAGGTTTCCCACGGTGAGCAGTTCTTC	CASSRQVSHGEQFF
.	few	TRBV30	TRBJ2-5	TGTGCCTGGAGTGCGGGAAGTGGGGCCCAGTACTTC	CAWSAGSGAQYF
.	few	TRBV5-8	TRBJ2-1	TGTGCCAGCAGCTTCGGACTGCAAGCCTACAATGAGCAGTTCTTC	CASSFGLQAYNEQFF
.	medium-sized	TRBV6-1	TRBJ2-4	TGTGCCAGCAGTGAAGAGTCCGCCGTGGACTTC	CASSEESAVDF
.	.	TRBV20-1	TRBJ2-7	TGCAGTGCTCAGAAAGACGAGCAGTACTTC	CSAQKDEQYF
TRBD1	.	TRBV7-2	TRBJ1-5	TGTGCCAGCGGGGGACAGCAGGGGCAGCCCCAGCATTTT	CASGGQQGQPQHF
.	once	TRBV6-1	TRBJ2-3	TGTGCCAGCAACCTCTTCCTAGGACCAGATACGCAGTATTTT	CASNLFLGPDTQYF
.	.	TRBV28	TRBJ2-5	TGTGCCAGCAGACCGACCGGACCCCGGGGTGAGACCCAGTACTTC	CASRPTGPRGETQYF